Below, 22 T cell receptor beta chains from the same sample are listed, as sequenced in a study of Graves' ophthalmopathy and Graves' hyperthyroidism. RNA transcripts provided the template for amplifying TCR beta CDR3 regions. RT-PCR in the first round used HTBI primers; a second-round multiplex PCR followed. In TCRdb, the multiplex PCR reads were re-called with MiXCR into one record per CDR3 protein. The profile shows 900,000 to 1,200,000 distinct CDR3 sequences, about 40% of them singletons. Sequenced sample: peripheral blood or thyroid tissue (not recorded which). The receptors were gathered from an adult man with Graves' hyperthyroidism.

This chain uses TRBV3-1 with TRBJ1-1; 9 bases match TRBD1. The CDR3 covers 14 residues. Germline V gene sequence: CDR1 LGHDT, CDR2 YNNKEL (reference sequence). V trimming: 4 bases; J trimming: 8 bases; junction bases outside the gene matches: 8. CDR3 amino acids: CASSPGQGIREAFF. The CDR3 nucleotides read TGTGCCAGCAGCCCGGGACAGGGCATACGAGAAGCTTTCTTT.

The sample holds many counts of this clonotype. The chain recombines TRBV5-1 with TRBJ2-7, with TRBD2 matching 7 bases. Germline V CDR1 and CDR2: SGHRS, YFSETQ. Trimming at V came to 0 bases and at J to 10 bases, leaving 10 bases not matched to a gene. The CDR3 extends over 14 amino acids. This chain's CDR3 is CASSLAGLAEHQYF. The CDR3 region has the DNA TGCGCCAGCAGCTTGGCAGGGCTAGCGGAGCATCAGTACTTC.

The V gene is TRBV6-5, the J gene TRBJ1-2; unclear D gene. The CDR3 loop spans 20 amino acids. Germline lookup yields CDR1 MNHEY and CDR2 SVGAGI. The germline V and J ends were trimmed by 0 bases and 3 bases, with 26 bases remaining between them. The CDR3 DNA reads TGTGCCAGCAGTTACTCTGTGCTAGCCCCGGACTACGAGCAGTACTATGGCTACACCTTC. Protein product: CASSYSVLAPDYEQYYGYTF.

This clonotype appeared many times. CDR3 sequence: CSVPAGGTNTGELFF. The CDR3, as DNA: TGCAGCGTTCCGGCGGGGGGGACGAACACCGGGGAGCTGTTTTTT. The chain recombines TRBV29-1 with TRBJ2-2; 9 bases line up with TRBD2. The CDR3 consists of 15 residues. V lost 5 bases and J lost 0; bases outside the gene matches: 4. Germline V gene data show CDR1 as SQVTM and CDR2 as ANQGSEA.

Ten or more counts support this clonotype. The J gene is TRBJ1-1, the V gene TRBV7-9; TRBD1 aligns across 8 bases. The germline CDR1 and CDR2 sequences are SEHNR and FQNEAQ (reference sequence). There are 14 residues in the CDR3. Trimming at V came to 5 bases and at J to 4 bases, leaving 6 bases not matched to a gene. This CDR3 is CASSVPGQVTEAFF. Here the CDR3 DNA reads TGTGCCAGCAGCGTCCCGGGACAGGTCACTGAAGCTTTCTTT.

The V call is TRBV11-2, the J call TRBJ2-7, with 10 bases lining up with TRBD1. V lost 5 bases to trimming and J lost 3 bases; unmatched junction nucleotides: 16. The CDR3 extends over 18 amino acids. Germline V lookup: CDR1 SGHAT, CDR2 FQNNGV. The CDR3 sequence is CASSPWEGDRGINYEQYF. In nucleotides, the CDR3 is TGTGCCAGCAGCCCCTGGGAGGGGGACAGGGGAATCAACTACGAGCAGTACTTC.

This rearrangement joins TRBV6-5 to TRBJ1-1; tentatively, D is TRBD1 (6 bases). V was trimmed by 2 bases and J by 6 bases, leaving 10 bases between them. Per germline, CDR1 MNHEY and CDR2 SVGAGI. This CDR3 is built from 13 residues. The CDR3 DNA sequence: TGTGCCAGCAGTTACGGCGGGGGCCCTGAAGCTTTCTTT. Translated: CASSYGGGPEAFF.

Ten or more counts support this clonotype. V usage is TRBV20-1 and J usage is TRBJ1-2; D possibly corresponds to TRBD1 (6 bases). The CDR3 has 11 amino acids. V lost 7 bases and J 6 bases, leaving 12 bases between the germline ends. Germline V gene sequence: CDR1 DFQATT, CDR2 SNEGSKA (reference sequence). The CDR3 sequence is CSERGGDGYTF. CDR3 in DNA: TGCAGTGAAAGGGGGGGGGATGGCTACACCTTC.

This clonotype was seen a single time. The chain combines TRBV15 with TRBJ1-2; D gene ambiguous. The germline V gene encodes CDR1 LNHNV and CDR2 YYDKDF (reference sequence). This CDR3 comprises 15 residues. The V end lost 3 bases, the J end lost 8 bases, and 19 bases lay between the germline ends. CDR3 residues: CATSSFNRLREGYTF. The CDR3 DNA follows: TGTGCCACCAGCAGCTTCAACCGTTTGAGAGAAGGCTACACCTTC.

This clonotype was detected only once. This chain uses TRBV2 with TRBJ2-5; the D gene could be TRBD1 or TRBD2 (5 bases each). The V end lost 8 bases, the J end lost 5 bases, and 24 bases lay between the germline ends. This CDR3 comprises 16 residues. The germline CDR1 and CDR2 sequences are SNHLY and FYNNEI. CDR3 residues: CASPGSRGMHGETQYF. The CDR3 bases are TGTGCCAGCCCGGGCTCTCGGGGCATGCACGGGGAGACCCAGTACTTC.

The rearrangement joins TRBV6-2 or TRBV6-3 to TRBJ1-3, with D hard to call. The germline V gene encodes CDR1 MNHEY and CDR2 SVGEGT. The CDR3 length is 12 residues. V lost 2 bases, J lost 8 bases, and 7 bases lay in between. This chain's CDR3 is CASSYNRDTIYF. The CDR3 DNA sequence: TGTGCCAGCAGTTACAATCGCGACACCATATATTTT.

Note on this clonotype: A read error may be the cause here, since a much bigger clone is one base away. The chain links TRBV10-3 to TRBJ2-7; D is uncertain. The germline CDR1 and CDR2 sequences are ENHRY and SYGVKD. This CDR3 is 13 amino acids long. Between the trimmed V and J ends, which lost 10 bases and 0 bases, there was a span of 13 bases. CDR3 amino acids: CATRITDSYEQYF. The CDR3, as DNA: TGTGCCACCAGAATAACAGACTCCTACGAGCAGTACTTC.

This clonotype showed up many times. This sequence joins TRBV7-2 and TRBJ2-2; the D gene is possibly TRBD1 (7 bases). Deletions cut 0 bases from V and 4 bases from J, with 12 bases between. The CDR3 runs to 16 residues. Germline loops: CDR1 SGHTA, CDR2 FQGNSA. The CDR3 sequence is CASSLAAGGSTGELFF. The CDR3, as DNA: TGTGCCAGCAGCTTAGCGGCAGGGGGGAGCACCGGGGAGCTGTTTTTT.

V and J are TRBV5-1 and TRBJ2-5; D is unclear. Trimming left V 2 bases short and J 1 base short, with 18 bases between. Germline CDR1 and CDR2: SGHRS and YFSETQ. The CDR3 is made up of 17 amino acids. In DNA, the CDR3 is TGCGCCAGCAGCTTTAATAGTAATTGGGCCCTCCAAGAGACCCAGTACTTC. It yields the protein CASSFNSNWALQETQYF.

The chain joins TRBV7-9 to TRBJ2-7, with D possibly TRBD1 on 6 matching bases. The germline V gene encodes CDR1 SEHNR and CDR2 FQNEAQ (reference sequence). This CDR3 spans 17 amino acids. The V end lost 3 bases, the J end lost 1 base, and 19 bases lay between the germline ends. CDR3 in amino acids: CASSFQGHWASSYEQYF. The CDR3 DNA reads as TGTGCCAGCAGCTTCCAGGGACACTGGGCTAGTTCCTACGAGCAGTACTTC. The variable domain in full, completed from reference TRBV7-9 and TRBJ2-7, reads DTGVSQNPRHKITKRGQNVTFRCDPISEHNRLYWYRQTLGQGPEFLTYFQNEAQLEKSRLLSDRFSAERPKGSFSTLEIQRTEQGDSAMYLCASSFQGHWASSYEQYFGPGTRLTVT.

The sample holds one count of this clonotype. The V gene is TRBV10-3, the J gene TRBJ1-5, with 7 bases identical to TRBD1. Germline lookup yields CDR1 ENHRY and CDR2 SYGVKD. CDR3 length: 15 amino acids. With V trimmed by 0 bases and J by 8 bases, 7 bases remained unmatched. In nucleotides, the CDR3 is TGTGCCATCAGTGAGTCGGGTAACAGGGGTGAGCCCCAGCATTTT. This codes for CAISESGNRGEPQHF.

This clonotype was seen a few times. DNA of the CDR3: TGTGCCAGCAGCTTACAGGGGAATCGTTACGAGCAGTACTTC. Encoded protein: CASSLQGNRYEQYF. This chain connects TRBV7-2 to TRBJ2-7; TRBD1 might be the D (6 bases). The CDR3 is 14 amino acids. V dropped 2 bases and J dropped 4 bases, with 12 bases sitting between them. Germline assignment: CDR1 SGHTA and CDR2 FQGNSA. The full variable domain, in which reference TRBV7-2 and TRBJ2-7 provide the parts outside the CDR3, is GAGVSQSPSNKVTEKGKDVELRCDPISGHTALYWYRQSLGQGLEFLIYFQGNSAPDKSGLPSDRFSAERTGGSVSTLTIQRTQQEDSAVYLCASSLQGNRYEQYFGPGTRLTVT.

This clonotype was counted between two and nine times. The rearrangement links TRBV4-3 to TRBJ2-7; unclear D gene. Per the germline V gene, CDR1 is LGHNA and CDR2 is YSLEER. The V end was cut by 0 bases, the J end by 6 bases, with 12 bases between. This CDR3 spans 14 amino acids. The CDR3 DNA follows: TGCGCCAGCAGCCAAGAGCCTTATCTTGGCGAGCAGTACTTC. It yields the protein CASSQEPYLGEQYF.

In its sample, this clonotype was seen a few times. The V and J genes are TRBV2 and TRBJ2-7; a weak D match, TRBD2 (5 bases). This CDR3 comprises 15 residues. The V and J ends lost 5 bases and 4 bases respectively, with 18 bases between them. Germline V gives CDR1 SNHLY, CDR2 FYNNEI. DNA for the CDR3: TGTGCCAGCAGTTACAGCGGAGACCTTACTTACGAGCAGTACTTC. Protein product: CASSYSGDLTYEQYF.

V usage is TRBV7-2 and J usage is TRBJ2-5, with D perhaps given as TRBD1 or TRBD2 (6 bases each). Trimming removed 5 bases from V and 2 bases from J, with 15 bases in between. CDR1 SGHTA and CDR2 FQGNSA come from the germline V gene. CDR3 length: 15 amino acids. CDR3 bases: TGTGCCAGCAGCCATCAAGGGGGGCAGCAAGAGACCCAGTACTTC. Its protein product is CASSHQGGQQETQYF.

The CDR3 DNA reads TGTGCCAGCAGTTTAGCAGGGGCCGCACAATCTGAAAAACTGTTTTTT. Encoded protein: CASSLAGAAQSEKLFF. The chain joins TRBV12-3 or TRBV12-4 to TRBJ1-4; possible D gene TRBD1, 5 bases. Trimming removed 0 bases at V and 7 bases at J, with 15 bases between. The CDR3 spans 16 residues.

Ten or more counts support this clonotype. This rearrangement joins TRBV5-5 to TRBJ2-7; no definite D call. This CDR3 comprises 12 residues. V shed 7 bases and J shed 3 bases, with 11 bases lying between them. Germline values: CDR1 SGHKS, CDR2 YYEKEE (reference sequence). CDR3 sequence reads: CASGEFGYEQYF. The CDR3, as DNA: TGTGCCAGCGGGGAATTCGGCTACGAGCAGTACTTC.